A selection of T cell receptor beta chains follows, all from one sample in a study of shared clonotypes between healthy human individuals. The repertoire was sequenced with immunoSEQ multiplex PCR; TCRdb's copy has only in-frame clones and lacks some. The profile shows 2 million to 2.5 million clones, approximately 96% of them singletons. Sequences were obtained from naive CD4+ T cells sorted from blood. Every receptor here comes from a young man in good health. Each CDR3 is given with its conserved first and last residue. Each record gives: clone size, V gene, J gene, D gene, CDR3 DNA, CDR3 protein. The D gene is left open where the match is weak. Not every row has a clone size; where given, it reads once, few, many or a size class.

>NA|TRBV5-4|TRBJ2-2|NA
TGTGCCAGCAGCGACCAGGGGTTAATGGCCGGGGAGCTGTTTTTT
CASSDQGLMAGELFF
>NA|TRBV11-2|TRBJ2-1|TRBD1
TGTGCCAGCAGCTTAGTGAGGGGACAGAATGAGCAGTTCTTC
CASSLVRGQNEQFF
>NA|TRBV23-1|TRBJ1-2|TRBD1
TGCGCCAGCAGTCAAGCAACAGGGGAATTTTATGGCTACACCTTC
CASSQATGEFYGYTF
>NA|TRBV9|TRBJ1-4|NA
TGTGCCAGCAGCGTAGAGTTCTCCAGGGTTTCGGACGGCGGACGTGAAAAACTGTTTTTT
CASSVEFSRVSDGGREKLFF
>NA|TRBV5-1|TRBJ2-2|NA
TGCGCCAGCAGGCCAGAACCAGGCACCGGGGAGCTGTTTTTT
CASRPEPGTGELFF
>NA|TRBV9|TRBJ2-6|TRBD1
TGTGCCAGCAGCGCAGGGGGCTCTGGGGCCAACGTCCTGACTTTC
CASSAGGSGANVLTF
>NA|TRBV7-2|TRBJ1-1|NA
TGTGCCAGCAGCTCATTCTCCATGAACACTGAAGCTTTCTTT
CASSSFSMNTEAFF
>NA|TRBV2|TRBJ1-2|NA
TGTGCCAGCAGTGAAGCAGGGGACATGGCCTTC
CASSEAGDMAF
>NA|TRBV5-1|TRBJ2-7|TRBD2
TGCGCCAGCAGCTTGGGAAAAACTAGCGGGCGCGCCTCCTACGAGCAGTACTTC
CASSLGKTSGRASYEQYF
>NA|TRBV5-1|TRBJ2-3|TRBD2
TGCGCCAGCCACCGGGGAGGGGCGATCACAGATACGCAGTATTTT
CASHRGGAITDTQYF
>once|TRBV5-6|TRBJ2-3|TRBD1
TGTGCCAGCAGCCTCACAGGGGCTAGCACAGATACGCAGTATTTT
CASSLTGASTDTQYF
>NA|TRBV29-1|TRBJ2-5|NA
TGCAGCGTAGGATGGGAGACCCAGTACTTC
CSVGWETQYF
>NA|TRBV27|TRBJ1-5|NA
TGTGCCAGCAGTCCCCGGACTACTAGTCAGCCCCAGCATTTT
CASSPRTTSQPQHF
>NA|TRBV7-9|TRBJ1-2|NA
TGTGCCAGCAGCCCCGATGGGACGGACTATGGCTACACCTTC
CASSPDGTDYGYTF
>NA|TRBV2|TRBJ2-5|NA
TGTGCCAGCAGGGGGGAGGCAGAGACCCAGTACTTC
CASRGEAETQYF
>NA|TRBV30|TRBJ2-1|NA
TGTGCCTGGACCATAACTCGCAATGAGCAGTTCTTC
CAWTITRNEQFF
>once|TRBV19|TRBJ2-1|NA
TGTGCCACCAAACCTTCTAGTGCCTACAATGAGCAGTTCTTC
CATKPSSAYNEQFF
>NA|TRBV6-1|TRBJ1-6|NA
TGTGCCAGCAGGCAGGGTTCCTATAATTCACCCCTCCACTTT
CASRQGSYNSPLHF
>NA|TRBV4-1|TRBJ1-2|NA
TGCGCCAGCAGCCAAGCATCACCGTCGGGTGGCTACACCTTC
CASSQASPSGGYTF
>NA|TRBV5-4|TRBJ2-7|NA
TGTGCCAGCAGCTTGGTTGGAGGGTCGTCGGGCGAGCAGTACTTC
CASSLVGGSSGEQYF
>NA|TRBV7-2|TRBJ1-2|NA
TGTGCCAGCAGCTTCGCTCCATCCGGCTACACCTTC
CASSFAPSGYTF
>NA|TRBV19|TRBJ2-7|NA
TGTGCCAGTAGTATAGTGTCAGGGAAGGGCTACGAGCAGTACTTC
CASSIVSGKGYEQYF
>NA|TRBV5-4|TRBJ1-6|NA
TGTGCCAGCAGCTTGCAGACTTATAATTCACCCCTCCACTTT
CASSLQTYNSPLHF
>NA|TRBV4-1|TRBJ2-1|NA
TGCGCCAGCAGCCAAGGGCCCCCTGCAGGCTTGGTTGTGGATGAGCAGTTCTTC
CASSQGPPAGLVVDEQFF
>NA|TRBV4-3|TRBJ2-7|TRBD1
TGCGCCAGCAGCCTGAGACAGGGGAACGAGCAGTACTTC
CASSLRQGNEQYF
>NA|TRBV27|TRBJ1-6|TRBD1
TGTGCCAGCAGTCCCGGGACAGTTGAGGTAGCACCCCTCCACTTT
CASSPGTVEVAPLHF
>NA|TRBV5-1|TRBJ2-3|NA
TGCGCCAGCAGCTTGGAATCAGGAGTACATACGCAGTATTTT
CASSLESGVHTQYF
>NA|TRBV5-6|TRBJ2-3|NA
TGTGCCAGCAGCCTAACAGATACGCAGTATTTT
CASSLTDTQYF
>NA|TRBV7-2|TRBJ2-5|NA
TGTGCCAGCAGCTCTCCGGGATACTTGGGAAGAGAGACCCAGTACTTC
CASSSPGYLGRETQYF
>NA|TRBV5-4|TRBJ2-3|NA
TGTGCCAGCAGCTTGCGGGGCGACACAGATACGCAGTATTTT
CASSLRGDTDTQYF
>NA|TRBV5-4|TRBJ2-7|NA
TGTGCCAGCAGCTCATCCCAGGCACCCTCCTACGAGCAGTACTTC
CASSSSQAPSYEQYF
>once|TRBV7-2|TRBJ1-6|NA
TGTGCCAGCAGCCCGTGGACGGGGTCTAATTCACCCCTCCACTTT
CASSPWTGSNSPLHF
>NA|TRBV5-6|TRBJ2-1|TRBD2
TGTGCCAGCAGCTCTAGCGGGAGATTAAACCTTGAGCAGTTCTTC
CASSSSGRLNLEQFF
>NA|TRBV6-5|TRBJ2-5|NA
TGTGCCAGCAGGTCCGGGACCTGGGCCTGGGAGACCCAGTACTTC
CASRSGTWAWETQYF
>NA|TRBV30|TRBJ2-5|NA
TGTGCCTGGAGCACTGGCATGTACCAAGAGACCCAGTACTTC
CAWSTGMYQETQYF
>NA|TRBV7-9|TRBJ2-7|NA
TGTGCCAGCAGCTTAGTAGACGTGGGTTCCCACGAGCAGTACTTC
CASSLVDVGSHEQYF
>NA|TRBV30|TRBJ1-1|NA
TGTGCCTGGTCCGAGGCTAGCACTGAAGCTTTCTTT
CAWSEASTEAFF
>NA|TRBV5-4|TRBJ2-4|NA
TGTGCCAGCAGCTTGGGGCTTAAAAACATTCAGTACTTC
CASSLGLKNIQYF
>NA|TRBV6-1|TRBJ2-3|TRBD1
TGTGCCAGCAGTGGGTCCGGAAGGGGACAGGGCACAGATACGCAGTATTTT
CASSGSGRGQGTDTQYF
>NA|TRBV5-1|TRBJ2-2|NA
TGCGCCAGCAGCTTGGAACAGGTCGCGAACACCGGGGAGCTGTTTTTT
CASSLEQVANTGELFF
>NA|TRBV19|TRBJ1-5|NA
TGTGCCAGTACAGGGGAGAATCAGCCCCAGCATTTT
CASTGENQPQHF
>NA|TRBV5-1|TRBJ2-5|NA
TGCGCCAGCAGCTTGGGTCCCAAAGAGACCCAGTACTTC
CASSLGPKETQYF
>NA|TRBV5-1|TRBJ2-7|TRBD1
TGCGCCAGCAGCTTGAACTCCGGGACAGACAACTACGAGCAGTACTTC
CASSLNSGTDNYEQYF
>NA|TRBV25-1|TRBJ2-1|NA
TGTGCCAGCAGTGAATTATACTGCTACAATGAGCAGTTCTTC
CASSELYCYNEQFF
>NA|TRBV30|TRBJ1-4|TRBD1
TGTGCCTGGAGGGACAGGGGAAATGAAAAACTGTTTTTT
CAWRDRGNEKLFF
>NA|TRBV30|TRBJ2-4|NA
TGTGCCTGGGGGGACACAGCGGTTGTCAAAAACATTCAGTACTTC
CAWGDTAVVKNIQYF
>once|TRBV30|TRBJ2-7|NA
TGTGCCTGGAGTGTCACAGGGAGGGCTGAGCAGTACTTC
CAWSVTGRAEQYF
>once|TRBV7-2|TRBJ2-3|NA
TGTGCCAGCACCTTGGATCTGGGTGGGATCGTAGATACGCAGTATTTT
CASTLDLGGIVDTQYF
>NA|TRBV5-1|TRBJ2-3|NA
TGCGCCAGCAGCACAACAGGGACGGGCACAGATACGCAGTATTTT
CASSTTGTGTDTQYF
>NA|TRBV28|TRBJ2-7|NA
TGTGCCAGCAGCCAAGGACAGCTTAGCTCCTACGAGCAGTACTTC
CASSQGQLSSYEQYF
>NA|TRBV7-8|TRBJ2-1|NA
TGTGCCAGCAGACCGCGGACAGTCAAAAATGAGCAGTTCTTC
CASRPRTVKNEQFF
>NA|TRBV27|TRBJ1-1|NA
TGTGCCAGCAGTCCAAAGGACGGATTGAACACTGAAGCTTTCTTT
CASSPKDGLNTEAFF
>NA|TRBV5-1|TRBJ2-3|TRBD2
TGCGCCAGCAGCCCCCCGACTAGCGGGGGATCCGGGACGCAGTATTTT
CASSPPTSGGSGTQYF
>many|TRBV2|TRBJ1-4|NA
TGTGCCACTTCAGGGGTAGGGGAAAAACTGTTTTTT
CATSGVGEKLFF
>NA|TRBV29-1|TRBJ2-3|NA
TGCAGCGTTGAAGAGGGGGCTTTAGAGGGCACAGATACGCAGTATTTT
CSVEEGALEGTDTQYF
>NA|TRBV27|TRBJ2-2|TRBD2
TGTGCCAGCAAGAGGACTAGCGGGAACACCGGGGAGCTGTTTTTT
CASKRTSGNTGELFF
>few|TRBV5-1|TRBJ2-3|NA
TGCGCCAGCAGCCCCTGGGACACCACTGGGAGGGATACGCAGTATTTT
CASSPWDTTGRDTQYF
>NA|TRBV5-4|TRBJ2-1|NA
TGTGCCAGCAGCCCCAGGACGGGCCAGGGGAATGAGCAGTTCTTC
CASSPRTGQGNEQFF
>NA|TRBV1|TRBJ1-5|NA
TGCACCAGCAGCCAAGGACAGAGGCCCCCTTATCAGCCCCAGCATTTT
CTSSQGQRPPYQPQHF
>NA|TRBV2|TRBJ2-2|NA
TGTGCCAGCAGGCGAGGGAACACCGGGGAGCTGTTTTTT
CASRRGNTGELFF